This T cell receptor (beta chain) was documented in a study of cytomegalovirus exposure and HLA in healthy donors. Turning to the study itself: A previous analysis identified 95 million to 140 million unique TCR beta sequences derived from 180 million or so T cells. Overall study results and limits: TCR beta sequences reportedly predicted most subjects' HLA-A and HLA-B alleles accurately. Altogether, 160 or so TCR beta chains were recorded as cytomegalovirus-associated.

Germline-derived CDR1 and CDR2 are LNHDA and SQIVND (reference sequence). The CDR3 is 14 residues long. V gave up 4 bases and J gave up 7 bases; unmatched junction bases: 4. This clone was observed a handful of times. Its antigen is undetermined. PCR employed 60 Vbeta and 13 Jbeta primers. Only in-frame clones appear in the TCRdb table, and some are missing; sequencing was by immunoSEQ multiplex PCR. Of 150,000 or so clones in the sample, 75% to 80% are singletons; the top ten hold about 0.93%. The receptor's source is a woman between 50 and 59 years old in good health and CMV-seropositive. Sequenced material: PBMCs. The chain couples TRBV19 to TRBJ1-6, with 7 positions matching TRBD1. The CDR3 loop is CASSTGQRNSPLHF. The CDR3 DNA reads as TGTGCCAGTAGTACGGGACAGAGGAATTCACCCCTCCACTTT.